The rows below give T cell receptor beta chains drawn from one sample of a study of T cell responses to AZD1222 COVID-19 vaccine. Some clones are missing from TCRdb's copy, which holds only in-frame ones; the method was immunoSEQ multiplex PCR. The sample contains about 200,000 clones, just over 90% of which appear only once. This material consisted of peripheral blood, taken 28 days after the second dose of the MenACWY control vaccine. Receptors originate from an adult who received the MenACWY meningococcal vaccine as a control. The CDR3 runs from the conserved cysteine through the conserved F or W. D genes are given only for firm matches. Size tells how often a clone was seen (once, few, many) or the class of an expanded clone, and some rows leave it out.

>.|.|TRBV2|TRBJ2-7
TGTGCCAGCGTGACAGGGAGGTCCTACGAGCAGTACTTC
CASVTGRSYEQYF
>.|.|TRBV6-5|TRBJ2-2
TGTGCCAGCAGTTACCCGAACACCGGGGAGCTGTTTTTT
CASSYPNTGELFF
>.|.|TRBV6-5|TRBJ2-1
TGTGCCAGCAGTTACCTGGGAGGTGAGCAGTTCTTC
CASSYLGGEQFF
>.|.|TRBV27|TRBJ2-7
TGTGCCAGCAGTGGAATGGGAAGCTCCTACGAGCAGTACTTC
CASSGMGSSYEQYF
>once|TRBD1|TRBV7-8|TRBJ1-1
TGTGCCAGCAGCTTTCAGGGGGGCACTGAAGCTTTCTTT
CASSFQGGTEAFF
>.|TRBD1|TRBV10-1|TRBJ1-1
TGCGCCAGCAGTGAGAGGTGGCAGGGGGCTGGCACTGAAGCTTTCTTT
CASSERWQGAGTEAFF
>few|.|TRBV7-2|TRBJ1-6
TGTGCCAGCAGCTTCTTCTCCTTCCAAGGTTCACCCCTCCACTTT
CASSFFSFQGSPLHF
>.|.|TRBV11-2|TRBJ2-4
TGTGCCAGCAGCTTAGGTGGATACATTCAGTACTTC
CASSLGGYIQYF
>.|TRBD1|TRBV25-1|TRBJ1-1
TGTGCCAGCACAGACAGGGTAAACACTGAAGCTTTCTTT
CASTDRVNTEAFF
>.|TRBD2|TRBV10-3|TRBJ2-1
TGTGCCAGCCGAGGGAGCGGGAACTACAATGAGCAGTTCTTC
CASRGSGNYNEQFF
>.|.|TRBV5-3|TRBJ1-6
TGTGCCAGAAGCCCCATGGCGAGGGACGGCTCCTATAATTCACCCCTCCACTTT
CARSPMARDGSYNSPLHF
>.|.|TRBV13|TRBJ1-4
TGTGCCAGCAGCCCACGCCGGGGGGCGGATGAAAAACTGTTTTTT
CASSPRRGADEKLFF
>.|.|TRBV14|TRBJ2-7
TGTGCCAGCAGCCAAGATCTACAAGGCGGTGAGCAGTACTTC
CASSQDLQGGEQYF
>.|.|TRBV19|TRBJ1-3
TGTGCCAGTAGTTTGGGTCTGAGCTCTGGAAACACCATATATTTT
CASSLGLSSGNTIYF
>once|.|TRBV5-1|TRBJ2-7
TGCGCCAGCAGCGCCTACCCTCGCGGGACAGCCTCCTACGAGCAGTACTTC
CASSAYPRGTASYEQYF
>.|.|TRBV19|TRBJ1-3
TGTGCCAGTAGTGCCCTCACAGGGACAGGAAACACCATATATTTT
CASSALTGTGNTIYF
>.|.|TRBV7-2|TRBJ1-5
TGTGCCAGCAGCTTGAGCGGGCGGGATTTTGGTCAGCCCCAGCATTTT
CASSLSGRDFGQPQHF
>.|TRBD1|TRBV10-3|TRBJ1-1
TGTGCCATCAGGGGAGACAGGGTCACTGAAGCTTTCTTT
CAIRGDRVTEAFF